This T cell receptor beta chain was recovered during a study of cytomegalovirus exposure and HLA in healthy donors. In the PCR, 60 Vbeta and 13 Jbeta primers were used. Assay used: immunoSEQ multiplex PCR; TCRdb lists only in-frame clones, some missing. The top ten hold about 5% of the sample, which has roughly 180,000 clones, less than 90% seen once. A remark on this clone: Its antigen remains unknown.

V was pared by 5 bases and J by 1 base, with 20 bases between. This CDR3 has 17 residues. Germline values: CDR1 PRHDT, CDR2 FYEKMQ (reference sequence). Notes on the study in general: CMV serostatus was the sole immune exposure information available.

V and J are TRBV13 and TRBJ1-1; D call uncertain. Material: PBMCs. This TCR derives from a woman between 50 and 59 years old in good health and CMV-seropositive. The CDR3 bases are TGTGCCAGCAGCCACCTCGGGGAAGGAGAGGAGAACACTGAAGCTTTCTTT. It is translated as CASSHLGEGEENTEAFF.